This record concerns one T cell receptor beta chain sequence. The antigen is undetermined. The length of the CDR3 is 18 residues. Germline V gene lookup returns CDR1 SGHRS and CDR2 YFSETQ. J lost 10 bases, V lost 0 bases, and 16 bases had no gene match. The sample is drawn from a study of cytomegalovirus exposure and HLA in healthy donors. Study findings and constraints: According to an earlier analysis, most TCR beta V segments yielded productive rearrangements about 87% or about 30% of the time. Of the V segments, some could not be distinguished, including TRBV6-2 and TRBV6-3, and were excluded.

A multiplex PCR was run with 60 Vbeta primers and 13 Jbeta primers. Libraries were prepared by immunoSEQ multiplex PCR; TCRdb keeps only in-frame clonotypes and omits some of them. The sample shows 65,000 to 70,000 clones, roughly nine tenths of them seen only once. This clonotype originated in a woman aged 25 to 39 in good health and CMV-seropositive. The chain joins TRBV5-1 to TRBJ1-6, with 7 bases lining up with TRBD1. Material for sequencing was PBMCs. The CDR3 reads CASSLDPAPHRGVSPLHF. The CDR3, as DNA: TGCGCCAGCAGCTTGGACCCGGCTCCCCACAGGGGTGTCTCACCCCTCCACTTT.